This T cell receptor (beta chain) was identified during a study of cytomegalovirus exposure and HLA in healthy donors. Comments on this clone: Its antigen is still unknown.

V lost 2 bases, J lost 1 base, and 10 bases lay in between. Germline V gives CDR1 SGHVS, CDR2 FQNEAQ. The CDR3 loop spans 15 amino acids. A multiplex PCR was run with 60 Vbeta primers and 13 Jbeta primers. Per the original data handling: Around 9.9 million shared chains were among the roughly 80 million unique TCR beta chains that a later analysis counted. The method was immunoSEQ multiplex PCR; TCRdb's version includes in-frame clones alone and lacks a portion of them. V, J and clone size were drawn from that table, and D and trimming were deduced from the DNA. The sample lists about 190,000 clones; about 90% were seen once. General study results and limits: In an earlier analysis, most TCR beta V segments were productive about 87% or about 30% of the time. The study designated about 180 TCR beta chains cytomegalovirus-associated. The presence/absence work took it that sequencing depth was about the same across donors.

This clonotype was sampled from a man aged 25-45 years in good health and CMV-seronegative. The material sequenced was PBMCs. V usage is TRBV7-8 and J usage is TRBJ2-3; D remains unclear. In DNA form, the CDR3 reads TGTGCCAGCAGCTTAAAGAATACGGGCACAGATACGCAGTATTTT. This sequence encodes CASSLKNTGTDTQYF.